This is a list of T cell receptor beta chains from one sample in a study of CXCR3-negative and CXCR3-positive naive CD8 T cells. TCRdb reprocessed the 5' RACE reads, keeping one entry per CDR3 protein, no DNA. Its table lists 150,000 to 170,000 distinct CDR3 sequences. The sample was naive CXCR3+ CD8+ T cells from blood. Every receptor here comes from a human donor in good health. Some clones in this sample may be carry-over from other donors' samples. CDR3s include the opening cysteine and the closing phenylalanine or tryptophan.

v_gene	j_gene	CDR3aa
TRBV29-1	TRBJ2-4	CSVAPVGSIQYF
TRBV15	TRBJ1-3	CATSRGAASGNTIYF
TRBV2	TRBJ1-4	CASSGQGADYEKLFF
TRBV13	TRBJ2-7	CASSARIAGGYEQYF
TRBV7-2	TRBJ2-7	CASSLASNYYEQYF
TRBV9	TRBJ2-2	CASTTGDTGELFF
TRBV10-3	TRBJ1-6	CAIRADRGYNSPLHF
TRBV9	TRBJ2-2	CASSDLDRDPGELFF
TRBV29-1	TRBJ2-1	CSVPGLAGINEQFF
TRBV28	TRBJ2-3	CASSFSTGLDTQYF
TRBV11-2	TRBJ2-1	CASSLLSGMFEQFF
TRBV28	TRBJ2-7	CASAPGTSGKGPLTEQYF
TRBV2	TRBJ1-4	CASSEWGDNEKLFF
TRBV10-3	TRBJ1-3	CAISDAADSGNTIYF
TRBV12-3/TRBV12-4	TRBJ2-2	CATTSGVDGELFF
TRBV12-3/TRBV12-4	TRBJ1-1	CASSLVGQGNTEAFF
TRBV4-3	TRBJ1-1	CASSKVRGQVNTEAFF
TRBV7-8	TRBJ2-5	CASSLAWAVETQYF
TRBV29-1	TRBJ2-7	CSVAFGAYEQYF
TRBV28	TRBJ2-7	CASSFGRGPYEQYF
TRBV25-1	TRBJ1-1	CASSEVGEGTEAFF
TRBV9	TRBJ2-5	CASSAQSSPLGLAGETQYF
TRBV7-3	TRBJ1-6	CASSDGQGWNSPLHF
TRBV7-9	TRBJ1-1	CASSFTEEAFF
TRBV7-2	TRBJ2-5	CASSLNYGLAGGQETQYF
TRBV28	TRBJ2-3	CASSLTSGADQITDTQYF
TRBV20-1	TRBJ2-3	CSAREIDTQYF
TRBV7-2	TRBJ1-1	CASSLLLGAGTEAFF
TRBV7-9	TRBJ1-3	CASSSPIGNTIYF
TRBV4-3	TRBJ2-2	CASTPSPGGASVTGELFF
TRBV7-9	TRBJ1-1	CASSLGVCTEAFF
TRBV28	TRBJ2-3	CASSSGDRPTDTQYF
TRBV5-1	TRBJ1-1	CASWEEGKAFF
TRBV3-1	TRBJ2-3	CASRTSWGFGDTQYF
TRBV29-1	TRBJ2-7	CSVLSGQGAIEQYF
TRBV4-2	TRBJ2-5	CASSQFPGLGETQYF
TRBV6-2/TRBV6-3	TRBJ2-1	CASSGHPIQGDEQFF
TRBV5-4	TRBJ2-3	CASSPGTSGRDTQYF
TRBV20-1	TRBJ2-7	CSARAWVAGAYEQYF
TRBV28	TRBJ2-7	CASSSRAEEYF
TRBV12-3/TRBV12-4	TRBJ2-5	CASSLAGTQETHYF